This T cell receptor (beta chain) was identified during a study of CD8+ T cells in alopecia areata. As for treatment: oral pan-JAK inhibitor, 5-10 mg twice daily. Extraction and reverse transcription of RNA yielded cDNA as the sequencing template. Assay: immunoSEQ multiplex PCR; the TCRdb copy retains only in-frame clones and omits some. The sample yields about 120,000 clones, 53% seen once. Germline lookup yields CDR1 SNHLY and CDR2 FYNNEI. The length of the CDR3 is 14 residues. After removal of 6 bases from V and 2 bases from J, the junction contained 7 bases not matched to a gene. This TCR was recovered from a human donor with alopecia areata. The gene calls are TRBV2 and TRBJ2-7, with 7 bases fitting TRBD1. The specimen comprised CD4+ T cells sorted from blood, sampled at week 4, from a patient treated with tofacitinib. CDR3 loop: CASRRQGITYEQYF. As DNA, the CDR3 is TGTGCCAGCAGGAGACAGGGCATTACCTACGAGCAGTACTTC.